This T cell receptor (beta chain) was retrieved from a study of patients and donors after allogeneic stem cell transplantation. Germline values: CDR1 SGHTA, CDR2 FQGNSA. The CDR3 has 16 amino acids. V gave up 0 bases and J gave up 0 bases, with 9 bases separating them. TCRdb ran MiXCR on the RT-PCR reads and lists one entry per CDR3 protein. The sample includes approximately 430,000 distinct CDR3 sequences, under 20% of them seen just once. The chain links TRBV7-2 to TRBJ2-4; D possibly uses TRBD1 or TRBD2 (5 bases each). The source material was blood, either unsorted or a sorted T cell fraction (not recorded which). The TCR comes from a human donor who was either an allogeneic HSCT recipient or a stem cell or donor lymphocyte infusion donor (not recorded which). It is not recorded whose cells these are; they may come from a transplant donor. This CDR3 is CASSLAGELAKNIQYF. CDR3 coding DNA: TGTGCCAGCAGCTTAGCGGGGGAACTAGCCAAAAACATTCAGTACTTC.